This TCR beta chain is drawn from a study of blood T cells in healthy people across ages. Study background: About one barcoded TCR beta cDNA was captured per two T cells. Study-level results: PBMCs that were unsorted prevented a conclusive naive versus antigen-experienced comparison.

The CDR3 extends over 11 amino acids. The trim removed 8 bases at V and 4 bases at J, leaving 2 bases unmatched. CDR1 ENHRY and CDR2 SYGVKD come from the germline V gene. A sample-barcoded 5' primer and a J-beta primer mix were used in a second PCR of roughly 7 to 11 cycles. TCRdb fed the 5' RACE reads into MiXCR, producing one record per CDR3 protein. Here the sample spans about a million distinct CDR3 sequences, roughly two fifths being singletons. In this sample, this clonotype turned up many times. The target antigen is unknown. All donors came from Russia, were Caucasian and healthy, and spanned ages roughly 6 to 95.

V usage is TRBV10-3 and J usage is TRBJ2-7, with 7 positions matching TRBD1. The source is a man in his late teens or twenties in good health. Sequenced input: blood. CDR3 amino acids: CAIRGQYEQYF. The CDR3 DNA reads TGTGCCATCCGGGGACAGTACGAGCAGTACTTC.